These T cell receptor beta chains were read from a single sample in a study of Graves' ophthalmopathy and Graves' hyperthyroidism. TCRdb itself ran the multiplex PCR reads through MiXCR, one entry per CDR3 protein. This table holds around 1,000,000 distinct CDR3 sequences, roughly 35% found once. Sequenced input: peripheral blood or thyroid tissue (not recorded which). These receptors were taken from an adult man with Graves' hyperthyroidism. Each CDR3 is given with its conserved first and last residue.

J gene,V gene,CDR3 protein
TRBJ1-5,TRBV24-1,CATSDPGTGGNQPQHF
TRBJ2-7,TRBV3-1,CASSQDIREPYEQYF
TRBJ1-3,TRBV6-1,CASSGRNTIYF
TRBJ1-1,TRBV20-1,CKTGTPDEAFF
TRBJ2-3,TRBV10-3,CAISATIYTQYF
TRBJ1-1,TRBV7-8,CASSLMGGADTEAFF
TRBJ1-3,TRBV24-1,CATFPGNTIYF
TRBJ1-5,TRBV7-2,CASSPGRRQETQHF
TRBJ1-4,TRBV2,CASRDLGGEKLFF
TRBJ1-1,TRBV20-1,CSARVGRETTEAFF
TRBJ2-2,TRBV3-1,CASSPFMGTGELFF
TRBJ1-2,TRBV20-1,CSASAGGADYGYTF
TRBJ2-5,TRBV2,CASSRQPGAETQYF
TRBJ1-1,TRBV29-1,CSALSKGTEAFF
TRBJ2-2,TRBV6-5,CASSYKGTSGTGELFF
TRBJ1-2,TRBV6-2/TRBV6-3,CASSTGEEGYGYTF
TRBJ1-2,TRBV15,CATSEAGRERGYTF